Below, 6 T cell receptor beta chains from the same sample are listed, as sequenced in a study of cytomegalovirus exposure and HLA in healthy donors. Profiling relied on immunoSEQ multiplex PCR, and the TCRdb table lists in-frame clones only, not all of them. The profile covers approximately 110,000 clones, with about 88% appearing a single time and approximately 4% taken by the ten largest. The sample consisted of PBMCs. The receptors were gathered from a young woman in good health and CMV-seropositive.

This clone was picked up a small number of times. As DNA, the CDR3 is TGTGCCAGCAGTGCTGAGGACACCGGGGAGCTGTTTTTT. Translating it yields CASSAEDTGELFF. The chain has TRBV6-4 and TRBJ2-2; D remains ambiguous. Germline V gives CDR1 MRHNA, CDR2 SNTAGT. The CDR3 is 13 residues long. V was shortened by 4 bases and J by 3 bases, with 6 bases between the two germline ends.

This sequence joins TRBV5-1 and TRBJ2-2, with D unclear. The CDR3 is 14 residues long. Germline CDR1 and CDR2: SGHRS and YFSETQ. V was pared by 0 bases and J by 4 bases, with 7 bases between. CDR3 in DNA: TGCGCCAGCAGCTTGGATCCATCCACCGGGGAGCTGTTTTTT. Protein product: CASSLDPSTGELFF.

The chain links TRBV7-2 to TRBJ1-2; 8 bases align to TRBD1. This CDR3 has 13 residues. Trimming at V came to 4 bases and at J to 8 bases, leaving 6 bases not matched to a gene. In germline, CDR1 is SGHTA, CDR2 FQGNSA. The CDR3 protein is CASSSRQGRGYTF. DNA of the CDR3: TGTGCCAGCAGCTCCCGACAGGGGAGGGGCTACACCTTC.

The chain joins TRBV6-6 to TRBJ1-1, with unresolved D. The germline gives CDR1 MNHNY, CDR2 SVGAGI (reference sequence). The ends were cut back, 5 bases at V and 1 base at J, with 17 bases in the middle. The CDR3 has 16 amino acids. The CDR3 loop is CASSRGPKRWNTEAFF. The CDR3 DNA is TGTGCCAGCAGTCGCGGCCCCAAGCGGTGGAACACTGAAGCTTTCTTT.

J is TRBJ2-7 and V is TRBV10-3, with a tentative D call TRBD1 (6 bases). This CDR3 comprises 13 residues. The germline gives CDR1 ENHRY, CDR2 SYGVKD. Trimming left V 8 bases short and J 0 bases short, with 11 bases between. The CDR3: CAIGHRDSYEQYF. Here the CDR3 DNA reads TGTGCCATCGGACACAGGGACTCCTACGAGCAGTACTTC.

The rearrangement joins TRBV11-2 to TRBJ2-1, with a tentative D call TRBD2 (7 bases). This CDR3 comprises 15 residues. Germline-derived CDR1 and CDR2 are SGHAT and FQNNGV. The ends were cut back, 5 bases at V and 5 bases at J, with 16 bases in the middle. The CDR3, as DNA: TGTGCCAGCAGCAAGGGGGGGGCCCGAGACAATGAGCAGTTCTTC. Protein: CASSKGGARDNEQFF.